This T cell receptor beta chain was sequenced in a study of cytomegalovirus exposure and HLA in healthy donors. Notes on the study in general: Immune exposure was documented only through CMV serostatus. Presence/absence results assume similar sequencing depth per donor, which may not hold.

With 60 Vbeta and 13 Jbeta primers, the PCR was carried out. Repertoires were generated with immunoSEQ multiplex PCR, while TCRdb's copy carries only in-frame clones and drops some. Counted here are some 190,000 clones, about 90% occurring once; the ten biggest clones make up less than 1.3%. Concerning this clone: Its target is not known.

The CDR3 has 15 residues. The V segment lost 3 bases and the J segment 8 bases; nucleotides outside the gene matches: 8. The V gene's germline CDR1 is MNHEY and CDR2 SMNVEV (reference sequence). The chain carries TRBV27 and TRBJ2-1, with 9 bases fitting TRBD2. The sequenced sample consisted of PBMCs. The receptor was isolated from a boy between 2 and 10 years old in good health and CMV-seronegative. The CDR3: CASSFSGSPGDEQFF. CDR3 nucleotides: TGTGCCAGCAGTTTTAGCGGGAGCCCCGGTGATGAGCAGTTCTTC.